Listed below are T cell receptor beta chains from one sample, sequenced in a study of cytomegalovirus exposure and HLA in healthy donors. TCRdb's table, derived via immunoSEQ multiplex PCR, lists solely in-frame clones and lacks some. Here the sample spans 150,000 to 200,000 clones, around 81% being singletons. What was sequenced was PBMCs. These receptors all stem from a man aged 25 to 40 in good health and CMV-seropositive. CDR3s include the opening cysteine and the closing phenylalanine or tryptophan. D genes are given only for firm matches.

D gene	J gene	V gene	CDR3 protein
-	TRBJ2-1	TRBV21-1	CASSQEDRGFNNEQFF
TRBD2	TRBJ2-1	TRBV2	CASSTLGEGNNEQFF
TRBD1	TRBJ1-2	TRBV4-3	CASSQEAGQGANYGYTF
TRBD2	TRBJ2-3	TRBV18	CASSHSGGSTDTQYF
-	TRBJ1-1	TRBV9	CASSVAVNPWPRAFF
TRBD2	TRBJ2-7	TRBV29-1	CSVEEGLAGGSSYEQYF
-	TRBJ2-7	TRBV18	CASSPPAGNDEQYF
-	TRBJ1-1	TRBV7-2	CASSLEARGNTEAFF
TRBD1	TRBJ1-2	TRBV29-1	CSVARDRTLGYTF
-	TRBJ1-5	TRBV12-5	CASGFGQPQHF
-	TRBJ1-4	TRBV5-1	CASSLGGYEKLFF
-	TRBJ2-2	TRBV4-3	CASSPPLPTGELFF
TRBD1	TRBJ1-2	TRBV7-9	CASSMTGGAYGYTF
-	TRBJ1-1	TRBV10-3	CAISESAGAKGTEAFF
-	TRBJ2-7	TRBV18	CASSPPALSYEQYF
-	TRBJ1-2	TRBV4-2	CASSQEASGYTF
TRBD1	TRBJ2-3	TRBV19	CASNRRDRVDTQYF